This TCR beta chain was sequenced in a study of blood T cell repertoires in COVID-19. This CDR3 has 18 amino acids. V trimming: 0 bases; J trimming: 2 bases; junction bases outside the gene matches: 8. In germline, CDR1 is ENHRY, CDR2 SYGVKD. Data came from immunoSEQ multiplex PCR; TCRdb stores just in-frame clones and leaves some out. The repertoire includes roughly 300,000 clones, over 75% of them detected once, and around 4% sits in the top ten. The clonotype originates from a man aged 25 to 40 who had recovered from COVID-19. Sequenced material: PBMCs or T cells enriched from blood (not recorded which). The chain uses TRBV10-3 and TRBJ1-2, with 11 bases lining up with TRBD1. The DNA for the CDR3 is TGTGCCATCAGTGAGTCCCGGACAGGGGGCAGGTTAAACTATGGCTACACCTTC. This translates into CAISESRTGGRLNYGYTF.